This T cell receptor (beta chain) was documented in a study of T cell repertoires in cytomegalovirus infection. Turning to the study itself: Recently identified HLA-C-restricted and well-studied HLA-B-restricted CMV epitopes were used.

This clonotype has a count of ten or more. What it binds is unknown. Germline CDR1 reads SEHNR; CDR2 reads FQNEAQ (reference sequence). With 10 bases removed from V and 3 bases from J, the gap between germline ends came to 16 bases. This CDR3 has 13 amino acids. One entry per CDR3 protein results from TCRdb running MiXCR on the reads. The data hold fewer than 1,000,000 distinct CDR3 sequences, with roughly a third observed a single time. The clonotype comes from a human donor in good health (CMV status not recorded). Some clones in this sample may be carry-over from other donors' samples. The J gene is TRBJ2-7, the V gene TRBV7-9, with D uncertain. The sample in question was cultured CD8+ T cells from PBMCs, obtained from culture after CMV antigen stimulation. In DNA, the CDR3 is TGTGCCACCCGCCCTTCGGGTTTCTACGAGCAGTACTTC. Protein: CATRPSGFYEQYF.